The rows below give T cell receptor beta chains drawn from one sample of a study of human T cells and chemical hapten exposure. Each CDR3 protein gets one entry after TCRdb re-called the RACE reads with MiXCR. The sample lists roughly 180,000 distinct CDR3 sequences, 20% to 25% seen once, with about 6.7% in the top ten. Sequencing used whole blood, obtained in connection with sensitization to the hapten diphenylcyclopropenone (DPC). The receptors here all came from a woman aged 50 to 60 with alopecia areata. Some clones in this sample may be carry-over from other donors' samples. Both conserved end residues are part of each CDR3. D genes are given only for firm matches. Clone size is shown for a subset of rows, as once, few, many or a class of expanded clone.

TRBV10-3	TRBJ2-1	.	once	CARRGMNNEQFF	TGTGCCCGTCGGGGGATGAACAATGAGCAGTTCTTC
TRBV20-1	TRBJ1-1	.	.	CSARVEASEAFF	TGCAGTGCTAGAGTTGAGGCGAGTGAAGCTTTCTTT
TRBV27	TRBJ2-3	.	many	CASSRADTQYF	TGTGCCAGCAGCCGCGCAGATACGCAGTATTTT
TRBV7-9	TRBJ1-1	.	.	CASSLMAVPTEAFF	TGTGCCAGCAGCTTAATGGCAGTACCCACTGAAGCTTTCTTT
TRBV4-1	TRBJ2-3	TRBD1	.	CASSQDDRVTDTQYF	TGCGCCAGCAGCCAAGATGACAGGGTCACAGATACGCAGTATTTT
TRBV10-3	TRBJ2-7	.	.	CAISEMGGRYEQYF	TGTGCCATCAGTGAAATGGGGGGTCGGTACGAGCAGTACTTC
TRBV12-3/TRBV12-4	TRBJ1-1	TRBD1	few	CASRRQGFEAFF	TGTGCCAGCAGAAGACAGGGTTTTGAAGCTTTCTTT
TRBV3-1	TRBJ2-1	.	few	CASSQSLQEQFF	TGTGCCAGCAGCCAATCACTCCAGGAGCAGTTCTTC
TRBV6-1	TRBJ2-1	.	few	CASSEEGYEQFF	TGTGCCAGCAGTGAAGAGGGCTATGAGCAGTTCTTC
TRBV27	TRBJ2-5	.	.	CASSRGHPQQETQYF	TGTGCCAGCAGCCGGGGACACCCGCAGCAAGAGACCCAGTACTTC
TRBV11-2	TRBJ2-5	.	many	CASSTTVGSETQYF	TGTGCCAGCAGCACAACGGTCGGGTCAGAGACCCAGTACTTC
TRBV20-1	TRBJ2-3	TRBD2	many	CSAPLTSGGPDTQYF	TGCAGTGCCCCACTCACTAGCGGGGGGCCCGATACGCAGTATTTT
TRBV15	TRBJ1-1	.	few	CATSRDRFAGTEAFF	TGTGCCACCAGCAGAGATCGGTTTGCGGGGACTGAAGCTTTCTTT
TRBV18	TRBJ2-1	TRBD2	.	CASSPFGGRAWEQFF	TGTGCCAGCTCACCCTTTGGCGGGAGGGCCTGGGAGCAGTTCTTC
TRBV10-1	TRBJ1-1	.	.	CASRDDTMNTEAFF	TGCGCCAGCAGAGACGACACCATGAACACTGAAGCTTTCTTT
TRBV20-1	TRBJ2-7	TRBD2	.	CSAILPGLAPLEQYF	TGCAGTGCTATCCTTCCGGGACTAGCTCCTCTCGAGCAGTACTTC
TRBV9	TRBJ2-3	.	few	CASSSRGGFGTDTQYF	TGTGCCAGCAGCTCCAGAGGGGGGTTCGGCACAGATACGCAGTATTTT
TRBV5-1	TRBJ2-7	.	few	CASSSWTPDHEQYF	TGCGCCAGCAGCTCGTGGACGCCGGACCACGAGCAGTACTTC
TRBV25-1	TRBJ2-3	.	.	CASSDPGTSTDTQYF	TGTGCCAGCAGTGACCCCGGAACTAGCACAGATACGCAGTATTTT
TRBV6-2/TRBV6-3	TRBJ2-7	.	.	CASSSLSYEQYF	TGTGCCAGCAGTAGTTTGTCCTACGAGCAGTACTTC
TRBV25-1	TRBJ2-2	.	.	CASSGLANTGELFF	TGTGCCAGCAGTGGCCTAGCAAACACCGGGGAGCTGTTTTTT
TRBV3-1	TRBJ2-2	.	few	CASSFSGTTGELFF	TGTGCCAGCAGCTTTAGCGGTACCACCGGGGAGCTGTTTTTT
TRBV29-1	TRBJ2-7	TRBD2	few	CSAGTSGRASEQYF	TGCAGCGCTGGTACTAGCGGGAGGGCCTCCGAGCAGTACTTC
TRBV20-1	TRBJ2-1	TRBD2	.	CSARGSGTYNEQFF	TGCAGTGCTAGAGGGAGCGGGACCTACAATGAGCAGTTCTTC
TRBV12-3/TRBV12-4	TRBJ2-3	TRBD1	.	CASSPGRDRIADTQYF	TGTGCCAGCTCCCCGGGAAGGGACAGGATAGCAGATACGCAGTATTTT
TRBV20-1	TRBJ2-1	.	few	CSARGHSYNEQFF	TGCAGTGCTAGGGGTCACTCATACAATGAGCAGTTCTTC
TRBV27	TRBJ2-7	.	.	CASSFTKYSYEQYF	TGTGCCAGCAGTTTCACAAAATACTCCTACGAGCAGTACTTC
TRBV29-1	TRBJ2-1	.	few	CSVESPESGFNEQFF	TGCAGCGTTGAATCCCCGGAGAGTGGGTTCAATGAGCAGTTCTTC
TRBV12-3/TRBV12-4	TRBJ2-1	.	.	CASSLRRNYNEQFF	TGTGCCAGCAGTTTACGGCGGAACTACAATGAGCAGTTCTTC
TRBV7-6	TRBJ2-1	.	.	CASSTLYADNNEQFF	TGTGCCAGCAGCACACTTTACGCGGATAACAATGAGCAGTTCTTC
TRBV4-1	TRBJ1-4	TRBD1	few	CASSPTTDRVGKLFF	TGCGCCAGCAGCCCGACGACGGACAGGGTAGGAAAACTGTTTTTT
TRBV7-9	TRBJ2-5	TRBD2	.	CASYGGRGETQYF	TGTGCCAGCTACGGCGGGAGGGGAGAGACCCAGTACTTC
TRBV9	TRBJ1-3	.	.	CASSVDGISGNTIYF	TGTGCCAGCAGCGTAGACGGCATCTCCGGAAACACCATATATTTT
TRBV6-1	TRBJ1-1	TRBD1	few	CASKWTGMYTEAFF	TGTGCCAGCAAGTGGACAGGGATGTACACTGAAGCTTTCTTT
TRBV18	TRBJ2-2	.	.	CASSRQGTPFANTGELFF	TGTGCCAGCTCACGTCAGGGGACACCTTTCGCGAACACCGGGGAGCTGTTTTTT
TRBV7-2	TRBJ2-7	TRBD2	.	CASSQRLAPYEQYF	TGTGCCAGCAGCCAGAGACTAGCGCCCTACGAGCAGTACTTC
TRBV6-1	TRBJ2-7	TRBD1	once	CASREQGAYEQYF	TGTGCCAGCAGGGAACAGGGGGCTTACGAGCAGTACTTC
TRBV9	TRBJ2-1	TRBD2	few	CASSWGLAENNEQFF	TGTGCCAGCAGCTGGGGACTAGCGGAAAACAATGAGCAGTTCTTC
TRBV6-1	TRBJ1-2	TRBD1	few	CASSPDRGITPYGYTF	TGTGCCAGCAGTCCAGACAGGGGGATCACCCCTTATGGCTACACCTTC
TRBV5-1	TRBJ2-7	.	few	CASSPRGGEQYF	TGCGCCAGCAGCCCCCGAGGAGGGGAGCAGTACTTC
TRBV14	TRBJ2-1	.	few	CASSRRQLGEQFF	TGTGCCAGCAGCCGCCGACAACTCGGTGAGCAGTTCTTC
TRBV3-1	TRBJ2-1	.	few	CASSRHLSGYNEQFF	TGTGCCAGCAGCCGACACCTTAGCGGTTACAATGAGCAGTTCTTC
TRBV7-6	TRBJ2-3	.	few	CASSGLNTDTQYF	TGTGCCAGCAGTGGACTTAACACAGATACGCAGTATTTT
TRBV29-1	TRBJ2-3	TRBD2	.	CSVDFSGRTHTQYF	TGCAGCGTTGACTTTAGCGGGAGAACCCATACGCAGTATTTT
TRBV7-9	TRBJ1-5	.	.	CASSLASDGRYSNQPQHF	TGTGCCAGCAGCTTAGCCTCGGACGGGCGCTATAGCAATCAGCCCCAGCATTTT
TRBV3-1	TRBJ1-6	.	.	CASSRGRSDNSPLHF	TGTGCCAGCAGCCGAGGGAGATCGGATAATTCACCCCTCCACTTT
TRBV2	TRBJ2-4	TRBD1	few	CASSQQGANIQYF	TGTGCCAGCAGTCAACAGGGGGCGAACATTCAGTACTTC
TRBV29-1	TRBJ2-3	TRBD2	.	CSVVELAADTQYF	TGCAGCGTTGTGGAGCTAGCGGCAGATACGCAGTATTTT